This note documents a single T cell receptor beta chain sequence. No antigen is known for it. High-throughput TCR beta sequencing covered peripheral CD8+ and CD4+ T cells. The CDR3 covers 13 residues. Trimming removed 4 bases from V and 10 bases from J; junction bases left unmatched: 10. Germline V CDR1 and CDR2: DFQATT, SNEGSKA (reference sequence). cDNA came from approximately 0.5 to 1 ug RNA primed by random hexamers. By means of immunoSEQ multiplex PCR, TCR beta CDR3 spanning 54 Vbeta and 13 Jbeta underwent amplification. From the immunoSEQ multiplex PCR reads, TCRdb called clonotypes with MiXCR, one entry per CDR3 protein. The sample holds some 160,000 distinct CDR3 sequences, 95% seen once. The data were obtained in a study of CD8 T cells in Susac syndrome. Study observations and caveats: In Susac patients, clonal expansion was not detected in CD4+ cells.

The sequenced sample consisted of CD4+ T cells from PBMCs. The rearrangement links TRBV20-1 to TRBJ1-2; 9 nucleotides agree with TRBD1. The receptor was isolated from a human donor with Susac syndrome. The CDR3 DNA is TGCAGTGCTATAGACAGGGGGAACTTTCACTACACCTTC. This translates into CSAIDRGNFHYTF.